These T cell receptor beta chains were read from a single sample in a study of cytomegalovirus exposure and HLA in healthy donors. Sequencing used immunoSEQ multiplex PCR; TCRdb keeps in-frame clones, though not all of them. The sample has fewer than 200,000 clones; about 80% are singletons. Sequences were obtained from PBMCs. These TCRs come from a woman in her forties or fifties in good health and CMV-seronegative. Both conserved end residues are part of each CDR3. A D gene is named only where the DNA matches it firmly. Rows may omit the clone size; those that give it use once, few, many or a size class.

TGTGCCAGCAGACGTTTGGAGCAGCCCCAGCATTTT,CASRRLEQPQHF,TRBJ1-5,NA,NA,TRBV28
TGTGCCACAGAGACGACAGGCAACGTCCTGACTTTC,CATETTGNVLTF,TRBJ2-6,NA,NA,TRBV28
TGCAGTGATCGCCTACAAGAGACCCAGTACTTC,CSDRLQETQYF,TRBJ2-5,NA,NA,TRBV20-1
TGCGCCAGCAGCGAAATTAGCTCCTACAATGAGCAGTTCTTC,CASSEISSYNEQFF,TRBJ2-1,NA,NA,TRBV5-1
TGCGCCAGCAGCGTAGGGACCTCTTCGGGAGCAGGGGATACGCAGTATTTT,CASSVGTSSGAGDTQYF,TRBJ2-3,NA,NA,TRBV5-1
TGTGCCAGCAGCGTAGCCGGCACAGGGGGGAACTACGAGCAGTACTTC,CASSVAGTGGNYEQYF,TRBJ2-7,TRBD1,NA,TRBV9
TGTGCCAGCAGTGTAGGAGATGGCTACACCTTC,CASSVGDGYTF,TRBJ1-2,NA,NA,TRBV25-1
TGTGCCAGCAGTGAAGCAGCACTAGCGGGCACAGATACGCAGTATTTT,CASSEAALAGTDTQYF,TRBJ2-3,TRBD2,NA,TRBV2
TGTGCCAGCAGCCTAACTAGCGGGAGATATCGCGAGCAGTTCTTC,CASSLTSGRYREQFF,TRBJ2-1,TRBD2,NA,TRBV5-8
TGTGCCAGCAAACGGGGGACTGCAACTAATGAAAAACTGTTTTTT,CASKRGTATNEKLFF,TRBJ1-4,NA,NA,TRBV2
TGTGCCAGCAGCTTGGAGCGGGGGGGCACAGATACGCAGTATTTT,CASSLERGGTDTQYF,TRBJ2-3,TRBD2,NA,TRBV5-4
TGTGCCAGCAGCTCAGACTCCTACGAGCAGTACTTC,CASSSDSYEQYF,TRBJ2-7,NA,many,TRBV2
TGTGCCAGCACTCGACAGGGGGGCGACGAGCAGTACTTC,CASTRQGGDEQYF,TRBJ2-7,TRBD1,once,TRBV2
TGTGCCAGCAGCTTTATAGCGCACAATGAGCAGTTCTTC,CASSFIAHNEQFF,TRBJ2-1,NA,NA,TRBV5-6
TGTGCCAGCAGCCAAGATGGGAGGTTTCAGCCCCAGCATTTT,CASSQDGRFQPQHF,TRBJ1-5,NA,NA,TRBV4-2
TGTGCCAGCAGAAGATACCTACAGGGGCGAGGTGGCTACACCTTC,CASRRYLQGRGGYTF,TRBJ1-2,TRBD1,few,TRBV6-6
TGTGCCAGCAGTTTATCCCAGCATCGCTCAAACAGGGCTCAAGCTGGCAATCAGCCCCAGCATTTT,CASSLSQHRSNRAQAGNQPQHF,TRBJ1-5,NA,NA,TRBV28
TGTGCCAGCAGTCGGACTAGCGCCGGGTACGAGCAGTACTTC,CASSRTSAGYEQYF,TRBJ2-7,TRBD2,NA,TRBV6-5
TGTGCCAGCAGCCCCGGGACAGGGGGCACAGATACGCAGTATTTT,CASSPGTGGTDTQYF,TRBJ2-3,TRBD1,NA,TRBV5-6
TGCGCCAGCAGCCAAGATCGGAGCACAGATACGCAGTATTTT,CASSQDRSTDTQYF,TRBJ2-3,NA,NA,TRBV4-1
TGCAGCGTTGTAATAGGGGGCTATGGCTACACCTTC,CSVVIGGYGYTF,TRBJ1-2,NA,few,TRBV29-1
TGCGCCAGCAGCTTTCAGGAGGGAGTCTCCTACGAGCAGTACTTC,CASSFQEGVSYEQYF,TRBJ2-7,NA,NA,TRBV5-1
TGTGCCAGCAGTTTGTTGGGCAGTCCTATGAACACTGAAGCTTTCTTT,CASSLLGSPMNTEAFF,TRBJ1-1,NA,NA,TRBV28
TGCGCCAGCAGCTTGGCCGGGACAGGGGGCAGGATCGGGGAGCTGTTTTTT,CASSLAGTGGRIGELFF,TRBJ2-2,TRBD1,NA,TRBV5-1